A selection of T cell receptor beta chains follows, all from one sample in a study of T-cell reconstitution after alpha-beta-depleted transplantation in children. TCRdb reprocessed the PCR reads via MiXCR and lists one record per CDR3 protein. In the table there are over 550,000 distinct CDR3 sequences, under 12% of which are singletons. The starting material was PBMCs from the stem cell graft donor, obtained from the stem cell graft. The receptors come from a human donor who donated a stem cell graft to a child with acute myeloid leukemia. Each CDR3 is given with its conserved first and last residue. A D gene is named only where the DNA matches it firmly. Expanded clones are given a class, and other clones once, few, many or no size at all.

DNA | CDR3 | J | size | V | length | D
TGTGCCAGCACAAGCTTGGGCTCCTACAATGAGCAGTTCTTC | CASTSLGSYNEQFF | TRBJ2-1 | NA | TRBV25-1 | 14 | NA
TGCAGCGTTGAAGGGGACAGGGGCTCCTACGAGCAGTACTTC | CSVEGDRGSYEQYF | TRBJ2-7 | NA | TRBV29-1 | 14 | TRBD1
TGTGCCAGCAGCTTAGCGGAAGCTTTCTTT | CASSLAEAFF | TRBJ1-1 | NA | TRBV7-2 | 10 | NA
TGTGCCTGGAGCCTTTCGACAGGCCTCCCTCGGAGGGCCAACGTCCTGACTTTC | CAWSLSTGLPRRANVLTF | TRBJ2-6 | many | TRBV30 | 18 | NA
TGTGCCAGTAGTGCTCGACAGGGAGTACCACGCCAAGAGACCCAGTACTTC | CASSARQGVPRQETQYF | TRBJ2-5 | few | TRBV19 | 17 | TRBD1
TGTGCCAGCAGTTACGGGCAGGGGGCGCGGAATGAGCAGTTCTTC | CASSYGQGARNEQFF | TRBJ2-1 | many | TRBV6-5 | 15 | TRBD1
TGTGCCAGCAGCAACGTGCTCGGCGACACCGGGGAGCTGTTTTTT | CASSNVLGDTGELFF | TRBJ2-2 | few | TRBV11-1 | 15 | NA
TGTGCCAGCAGCCTGGTGACAGGATCTGGGGCCAACGTCCTGACTTTC | CASSLVTGSGANVLTF | TRBJ2-6 | many | TRBV5-6 | 16 | NA
TGTGCCAGCAGCTTAGTTGGACAGGGATATACCTATGGCTACACCTTC | CASSLVGQGYTYGYTF | TRBJ1-2 | few | TRBV7-9 | 16 | TRBD1
TGCAGTGCTACTGGACTAGCGGACTCCTACAATGAGCAGTTCTTC | CSATGLADSYNEQFF | TRBJ2-1 | few | TRBV20-1 | 15 | TRBD2
TGCAGTGTTAGAGGTACGACCTACGAGCAGTACTTC | CSVRGTTYEQYF | TRBJ2-7 | many | TRBV20-1 | 12 | NA
TGTGCCAGTAGTTTCGGGACAGGGCTATACAATGAGCAGTTCTTC | CASSFGTGLYNEQFF | TRBJ2-1 | few | TRBV19 | 15 | TRBD1
TGTGCCAGCAGCCAATTGGTGGGAGGGGACAATGAGCAGTTCTTC | CASSQLVGGDNEQFF | TRBJ2-1 | many | TRBV4-2 | 15 | TRBD2
TGTGCCAGCAGTTTACTTAGCGGGAGTCTCAATGAGCAGTTCTTC | CASSLLSGSLNEQFF | TRBJ2-1 | few | TRBV28 | 15 | TRBD2
TGCGCCAGCAGCCTGCCCCCTACAGATACGCAGTATTTT | CASSLPPTDTQYF | TRBJ2-3 | many | TRBV5-1 | 13 | NA
TGTGCCAGCATCAAGGACGCAGGACGTAAGCAGTATTTT | CASIKDAGRKQYF | TRBJ2-3 | NA | TRBV6-2/TRBV6-3 | 13 | NA
TGTGCCAGCAGTTTAGGGGGGGAGCCTAACTATGGCTACACCTTC | CASSLGGEPNYGYTF | TRBJ1-2 | few | TRBV12-3/TRBV12-4 | 15 | NA
TGTGCCAGCAGTTTGCTGCTGAACACTGAAGCTTTCTTT | CASSLLLNTEAFF | TRBJ1-1 | many | TRBV5-1 | 13 | NA
TGTGCCATCAGCTACACGAAACAGGGGGCTGAAGAGCAGTACTTC | CAISYTKQGAEEQYF | TRBJ2-7 | many | TRBV10-3 | 15 | TRBD1
TGTGCCAGCAGCATCACCTTAGCGGGAACCACAGATACGCAGTATTTT | CASSITLAGTTDTQYF | TRBJ2-3 | NA | TRBV7-2 | 16 | TRBD2
TGTGCCAGCAGCTTATATCCAGGGGGTAATCAGCCCCAGCATTTT | CASSLYPGGNQPQHF | TRBJ1-5 | many | TRBV7-3 | 15 | TRBD1
TGTGCCAGCATCCGTAATATGGGACAGGCGAACACCGGGGAGCTGTTTTTT | CASIRNMGQANTGELFF | TRBJ2-2 | few | TRBV6-2/TRBV6-3 | 17 | TRBD1
TGTGCCAGTAGTACCCGAAGTATCAGCGGGAGCTATGAGACCCAGTACTTC | CASSTRSISGSYETQYF | TRBJ2-5 | NA | TRBV19 | 17 | TRBD2
TGTGCCAGCAGCCAGCGGGGATTGGAGGACATAACCTTT | CASSQRGLEDITF | TRBJ2-3 | NA | TRBV7-2 | 13 | TRBD2
TGCGCCAGCAGCCCCGAACTAGCGGGAGAAATTTTCTTC | CASSPELAGEIFF | TRBJ2-1 | many | TRBV5-1 | 13 | TRBD2
TGTGCCAGCAGCCATGAGGGACTCACTGAAGCTTTCTTT | CASSHEGLTEAFF | TRBJ1-1 | few | TRBV6-1 | 13 | NA
TGTGCCAGCAGCCTCCAGCGGGAGAACGAGCAGTACTTC | CASSLQRENEQYF | TRBJ2-7 | NA | TRBV7-2 | 13 | TRBD2
TGCAGTGCTTCGCGACTAGCGGCCCACAATGAGCAGTTCTTC | CSASRLAAHNEQFF | TRBJ2-1 | many | TRBV20-1 | 14 | TRBD2